This entry is about one T cell receptor (beta chain). Its antigen is as yet unknown. At baseline, cycle 4 day 1, and cycle 7 day 1, blood was sampled. Sequencing used immunoSEQ multiplex PCR; TCRdb keeps in-frame clones, though not all of them. The sample lists 15,000 to 20,000 clones, approximately 83% occurring once. This specimen belongs to a study of OX40 agonist ivuxolimab in advanced cancers. Across the study: Ivuxolimab is a fully human IgG2 antibody that activates OX40 (CD134). Six ivuxolimab dose levels, 0.01 to 10 mg/kg, were given intravenously every 2 weeks.

Looked up from germline, CDR1 is MNHEY and CDR2 is SVGAGI. V shed 7 bases, J shed 6 bases, and the junction held 8 bases outside the gene matches. This CDR3 has 13 amino acids. Study-level results: At 0.1 to 3.0 mg/kg and by week 6, clonal expansion occurred in CD4+ and CD8+ blood T cells.

The clonotype originates from an adult with an advanced solid tumor such as melanoma, head and neck, liver or kidney cancer. The sample consisted of CD4+ or CD8+ T cells sorted from blood, taken in a trial of the OX40 agonist ivuxolimab. The V and J genes are TRBV6-5 and TRBJ1-1, with 7 positions matching TRBD1. For the CDR3, the DNA is TGTGCCAGCACCCGGACAGGTCGGGCTGAAGCTTTCTTT. It translates to CASTRTGRAEAFF.